Below are 14 T cell receptor beta chains sequenced from a single sample in a study of neurological immune-mediated disorders. Each CDR3 protein gets one entry after TCRdb re-called the 5' RACE reads with MiXCR. Among about 48,000 distinct CDR3 sequences, about 25% were seen once, and the ten largest hold 23%. Sequences were obtained from PBMCs. Receptors were obtained from a woman aged 70-85 years in good health.

This clonotype was seen many times. The chain is built from TRBV5-1 and TRBJ1-1, with D unresolved. CDR3 length equals 13 residues. Per the germline V gene, CDR1 is SGHRS and CDR2 is YFSETQ. The germline V and J ends were trimmed by 2 bases and 8 bases, with 13 bases remaining between them. The chain's CDR3 is CASSFLGIGEAFF. CDR3 bases: TGCGCCAGCAGCTTTTTGGGGATAGGCGAAGCTTTCTTT.

This clonotype was found many times. The chain links TRBV6-5 to TRBJ1-4; D possibly corresponds to TRBD1 (5 bases). The CDR3 contains 13 residues. V was cut by 7 bases and J by 4 bases, with 10 bases left in between. The germline V gene encodes CDR1 MNHEY and CDR2 SVGAGI. The DNA for the CDR3 is TGTGCCAGCAAGGGGAGCTTTAATGAAAAACTGTTTTTT. This encodes CASKGSFNEKLFF.

The chain employs TRBV4-2 and TRBJ2-1, with 10 bases identical to TRBD2. Germline CDR1 is LGHNA and CDR2 is YNFKEQ. The CDR3 has 17 amino acids. Trimming took 2 bases from V and 8 from J; bases not matched to a gene: 12. CDR3 in amino acids: CASSQPPRSGRVDEQFF. DNA for the CDR3: TGTGCCAGCAGCCAACCTCCGAGGAGCGGGAGGGTCGATGAGCAGTTCTTC.

The V and J genes are TRBV12-3 or TRBV12-4 and TRBJ1-1; a weak D match, TRBD1 (5 bases). This CDR3 spans 11 amino acids. V gave up 4 bases and J gave up 8 bases, with 8 bases separating them. The CDR3 region is CASSSGTEAFF. The CDR3 DNA reads as TGTGCCAGCAGTTCCGGGACGGAAGCTTTCTTT.

This clonotype appeared many times. The genes are TRBV12-3 or TRBV12-4 and TRBJ2-1, with 14 bases that match TRBD2. V lost 2 bases, J lost 7 bases, and 4 bases stayed unmatched. The CDR3 has 16 amino acids. The CDR3 coding sequence is TGTGCCAGCAGTTTAAGACTAGCGGGAGGGGGAAATGAGCAGTTCTTC. Encoded protein: CASSLRLAGGGNEQFF.

In this sample, this clonotype turned up a few times. CDR3: CASSLSSRSNEQFF. CDR3 bases: TGTGCCAGCAGTTTATCTTCCCGGAGCAATGAGCAGTTCTTC. The chain links TRBV27 to TRBJ2-1; no clear D. Germline V gene sequence: CDR1 MNHEY, CDR2 SMNVEV (reference sequence). V lost 0 bases and J 6 bases, leaving 9 bases between the germline ends. The CDR3 runs to 14 residues.

In its sample, this clonotype was seen many times. This chain joins TRBV7-8 and TRBJ2-2; unclear D gene. Deletions cut 2 bases from V and 7 bases from J, with 11 bases between. Germline lookup yields CDR1 SGHVS and CDR2 FQNEAQ. The CDR3 is made up of 14 amino acids. The chain's CDR3 is CASSLQPYGGELFF. For the CDR3, the DNA is TGTGCCAGCAGCTTACAGCCCTACGGCGGGGAGCTGTTTTTT.

The rearrangement uses TRBV30 and TRBJ1-1, with a tentative D call TRBD1 (6 bases). The CDR3 loop spans 13 amino acids. Trimming shortened V by 3 bases and J by 3 bases, and 11 bases separated the two germline ends. CDR1 GTSNPN and CDR2 SVGIG come from the germline V gene (reference sequence). The CDR3 sequence: CAWRGRGDTEAFF. The CDR3 DNA reads TGTGCCTGGAGGGGCAGGGGAGACACTGAAGCTTTCTTT.

This clonotype came up many times. The chain links TRBV7-2 to TRBJ1-1; D is undetermined. Per the germline V gene, CDR1 is SGHTA and CDR2 is FQGNSA. CDR3 length: 13 residues. V lost 2 bases to trimming and J lost 1 base, with 5 bases between them. This CDR3 is CASSLMKNTEAFF. The CDR3 coding sequence is TGTGCCAGCAGCTTAATGAAGAACACTGAAGCTTTCTTT.

The CDR3: CASSGENEQYF. CDR3 DNA: TGTGCCAGCAGTGGAGAGAATGAGCAGTATTTT. The chain couples TRBV12-3 or TRBV12-4 to TRBJ2-3; no clear D. Trimming took off 5 bases at V and 11 bases at J, with 11 bases between the two ends. The CDR3 runs to 11 residues.

This clonotype was observed many times. The rearrangement links TRBV5-1 to TRBJ2-2; possible D gene TRBD2, 6 bases. The germline V gene has CDR1 SGHRS and CDR2 YFSETQ. V was trimmed by 0 bases and J by 4 bases, leaving 10 bases between them. The CDR3 contains 15 residues. For the CDR3, the DNA is TGCGCCAGCAGCTTGGATCCAGCGGGCACCGGGGAGCTGTTTTTT. The encoded protein is CASSLDPAGTGELFF.

This clonotype was counted between two and nine times. The chain has TRBV9 and TRBJ2-5; tentatively, D is TRBD1 or TRBD2 (6 bases each). This CDR3 has 19 amino acids. CDR1 and CDR2 (germline): SGDLS, YYNGEE. Trimming pared 4 bases from V and 4 bases from J, leaving 29 bases between. The CDR3 nucleotides are TGTGCCAGCAGCCCCCAGACCCCCCGCGTTCCGGGGGACATAGAGACCCAGTACTTC. Its protein product is CASSPQTPRVPGDIETQYF.

This clonotype has ten or more counts. The rearrangement uses TRBV7-9 and TRBJ2-7; D perhaps matches TRBD1 (6 bases). This CDR3 spans 14 amino acids. From germline, CDR1 is SEHNR and CDR2 FQNEAQ (reference sequence). The V end was cut by 6 bases, the J end by 4 bases, with 16 bases between. CDR3 coding DNA: TGTGCCAGCAGACCTACCGGGACAACATACGAGCAGTACTTC. Its translation: CASRPTGTTYEQYF.

CDR3 bases: TGTGCCAGCAGCAGTCTGGGACATTCGTACGAGCAGTACTTC. Translated, it gives CASSSLGHSYEQYF. J is TRBJ2-7 and V is TRBV27; TRBD1 is a possible D gene (6 bases). The CDR3 runs to 14 residues. V was cut by 6 bases and J by 4 bases, with 16 bases left in between. Germline values: CDR1 MNHEY, CDR2 SMNVEV (reference sequence).